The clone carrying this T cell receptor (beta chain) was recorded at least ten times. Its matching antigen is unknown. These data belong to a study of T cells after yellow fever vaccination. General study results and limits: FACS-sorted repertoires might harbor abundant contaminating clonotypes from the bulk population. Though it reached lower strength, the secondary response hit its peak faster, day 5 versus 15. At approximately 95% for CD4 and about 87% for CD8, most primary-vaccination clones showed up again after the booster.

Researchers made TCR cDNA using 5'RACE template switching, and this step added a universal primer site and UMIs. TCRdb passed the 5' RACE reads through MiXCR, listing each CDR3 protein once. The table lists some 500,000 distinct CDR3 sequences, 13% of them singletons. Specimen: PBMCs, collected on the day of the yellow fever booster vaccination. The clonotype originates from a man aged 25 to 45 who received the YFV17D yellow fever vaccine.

This CDR3 reads CSASGVGSGANVLTF. CDR3 nucleotides: TGCAGTGCTAGTGGTGTCGGCTCCGGGGCCAACGTCCTGACTTTC. The chain joins TRBV20-1 to TRBJ2-6; D gene ambiguous. Germline lookup yields CDR1 DFQATT and CDR2 SNEGSKA (reference sequence). Deletions cut 3 bases from V and 4 bases from J, with 13 bases between. This CDR3 is 15 amino acids long.